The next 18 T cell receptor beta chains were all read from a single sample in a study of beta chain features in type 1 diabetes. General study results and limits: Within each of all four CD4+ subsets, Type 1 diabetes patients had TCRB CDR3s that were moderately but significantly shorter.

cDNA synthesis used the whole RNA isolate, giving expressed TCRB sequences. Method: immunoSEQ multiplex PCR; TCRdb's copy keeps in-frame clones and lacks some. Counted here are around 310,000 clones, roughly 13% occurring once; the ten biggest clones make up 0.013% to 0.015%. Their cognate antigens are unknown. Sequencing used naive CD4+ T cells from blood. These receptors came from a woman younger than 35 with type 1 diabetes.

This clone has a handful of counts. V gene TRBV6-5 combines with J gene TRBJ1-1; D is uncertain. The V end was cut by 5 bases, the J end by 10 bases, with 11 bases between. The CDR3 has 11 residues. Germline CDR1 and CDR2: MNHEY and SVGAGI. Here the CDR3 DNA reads TGTGCCAGCAGTGACACGAAGTCAGCTTTCTTT. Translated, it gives CASSDTKSAFF.

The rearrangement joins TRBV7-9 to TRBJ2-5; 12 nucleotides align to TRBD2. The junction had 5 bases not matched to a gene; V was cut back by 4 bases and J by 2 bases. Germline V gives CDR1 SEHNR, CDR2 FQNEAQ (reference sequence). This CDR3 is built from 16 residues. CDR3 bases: TGTGCCAGCAGCTCCGGACTAGCGGGATCTCAAGAGACCCAGTACTTC. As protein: CASSSGLAGSQETQYF. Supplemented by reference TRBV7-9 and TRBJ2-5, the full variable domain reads DTGVSQNPRHKITKRGQNVTFRCDPISEHNRLYWYRQTLGQGPEFLTYFQNEAQLEKSRLLSDRFSAERPKGSFSTLEIQRTEQGDSAMYLCASSSGLAGSQETQYFGPGTRLLVL.

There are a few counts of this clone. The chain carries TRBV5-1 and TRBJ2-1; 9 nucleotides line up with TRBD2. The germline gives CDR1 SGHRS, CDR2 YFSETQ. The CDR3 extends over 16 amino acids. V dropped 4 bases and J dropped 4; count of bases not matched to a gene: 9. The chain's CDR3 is CASSPGGTSMYNEQFF. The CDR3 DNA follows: TGCGCCAGCAGCCCCGGGGGGACTAGCATGTACAATGAGCAGTTCTTC.

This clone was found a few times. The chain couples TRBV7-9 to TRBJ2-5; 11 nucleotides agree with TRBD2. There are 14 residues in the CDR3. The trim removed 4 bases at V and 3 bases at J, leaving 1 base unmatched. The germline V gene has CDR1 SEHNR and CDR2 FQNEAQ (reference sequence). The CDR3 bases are TGTGCCAGCAGCTCACTAGCGGGAGAAGAGACCCAGTACTTC. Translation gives CASSSLAGEETQYF. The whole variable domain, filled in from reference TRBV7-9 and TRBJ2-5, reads DTGVSQNPRHKITKRGQNVTFRCDPISEHNRLYWYRQTLGQGPEFLTYFQNEAQLEKSRLLSDRFSAERPKGSFSTLEIQRTEQGDSAMYLCASSSLAGEETQYFGPGTRLLVL.

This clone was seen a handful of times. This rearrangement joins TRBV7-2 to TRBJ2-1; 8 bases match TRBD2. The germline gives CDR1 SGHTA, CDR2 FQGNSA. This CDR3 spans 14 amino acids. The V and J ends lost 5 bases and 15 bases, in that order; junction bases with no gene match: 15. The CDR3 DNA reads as TGTGCCAGCAGCGCCCGCCCGGGGGGGCAGGCCCCGTTCTTC. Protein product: CASSARPGGQAPFF.

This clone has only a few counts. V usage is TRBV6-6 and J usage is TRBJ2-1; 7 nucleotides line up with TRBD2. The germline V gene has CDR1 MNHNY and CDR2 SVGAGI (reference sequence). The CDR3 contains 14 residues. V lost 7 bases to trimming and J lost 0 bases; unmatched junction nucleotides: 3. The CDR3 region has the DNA TGTGCCAGCACGGGCGGGAGCTCCTACAATGAGCAGTTCTTC. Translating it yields CASTGGSSYNEQFF.

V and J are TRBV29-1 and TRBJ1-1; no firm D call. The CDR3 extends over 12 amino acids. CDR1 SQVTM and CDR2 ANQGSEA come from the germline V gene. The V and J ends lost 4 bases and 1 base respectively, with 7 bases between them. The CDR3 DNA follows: TGCAGCGTTGCCCTGGCGAACACTGAAGCTTTCTTT. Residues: CSVALANTEAFF.

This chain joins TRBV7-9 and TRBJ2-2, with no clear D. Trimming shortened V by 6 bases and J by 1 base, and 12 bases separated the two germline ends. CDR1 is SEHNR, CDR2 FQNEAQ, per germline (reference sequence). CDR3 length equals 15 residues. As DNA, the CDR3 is TGTGCCAGCAGTCCCCCCCGAGTGAACACCGGGGAGCTGTTTTTT. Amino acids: CASSPPRVNTGELFF. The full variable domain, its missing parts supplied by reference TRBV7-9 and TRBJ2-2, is DTGVSQNPRHKITKRGQNVTFRCDPISEHNRLYWYRQTLGQGPEFLTYFQNEAQLEKSRLLSDRFSAERPKGSFSTLEIQRTEQGDSAMYLCASSPPRVNTGELFFGEGSRLTVL.

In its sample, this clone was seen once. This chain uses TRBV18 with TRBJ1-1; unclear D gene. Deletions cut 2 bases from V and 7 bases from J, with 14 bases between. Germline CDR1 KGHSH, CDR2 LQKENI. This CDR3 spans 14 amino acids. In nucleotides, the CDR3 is TGTGCCAGCTCACCAGGGAGGGTACTAAGTGAAGCTTTCTTT. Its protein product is CASSPGRVLSEAFF.

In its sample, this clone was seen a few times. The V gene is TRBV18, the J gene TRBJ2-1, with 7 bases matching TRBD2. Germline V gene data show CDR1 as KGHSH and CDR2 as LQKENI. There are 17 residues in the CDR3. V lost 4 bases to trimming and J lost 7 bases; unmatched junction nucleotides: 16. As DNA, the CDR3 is TGTGCCAGCTCACGATCGGCAGGCGGGAGTATAGATAATGAGCAGTTCTTC. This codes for CASSRSAGGSIDNEQFF.

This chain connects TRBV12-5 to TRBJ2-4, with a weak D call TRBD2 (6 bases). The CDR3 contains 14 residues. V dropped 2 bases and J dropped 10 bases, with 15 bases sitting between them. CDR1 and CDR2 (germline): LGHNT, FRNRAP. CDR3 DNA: TGTGCTAGTGGTTTGAGCGGAGGGTTGGGTATTCAGTACTTC. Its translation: CASGLSGGLGIQYF.

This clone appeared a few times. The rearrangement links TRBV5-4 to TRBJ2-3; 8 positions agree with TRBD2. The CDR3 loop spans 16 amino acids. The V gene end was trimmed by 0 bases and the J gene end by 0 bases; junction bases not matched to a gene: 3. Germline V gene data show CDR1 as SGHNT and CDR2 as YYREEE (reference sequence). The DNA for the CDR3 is TGTGCCAGCAGCTTGGGGACTAGCCGTAGCACAGATACGCAGTATTTT. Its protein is CASSLGTSRSTDTQYF. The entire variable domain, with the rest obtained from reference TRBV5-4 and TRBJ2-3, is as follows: ETGVTQSPTHLIKTRGQQVTLRCSSQSGHNTVSWYQQALGQGPQFIFQYYREEENGRGNFPPRFSGLQFPNYSSELNVNALELDDSALYLCASSLGTSRSTDTQYFGPGTRLTVL.

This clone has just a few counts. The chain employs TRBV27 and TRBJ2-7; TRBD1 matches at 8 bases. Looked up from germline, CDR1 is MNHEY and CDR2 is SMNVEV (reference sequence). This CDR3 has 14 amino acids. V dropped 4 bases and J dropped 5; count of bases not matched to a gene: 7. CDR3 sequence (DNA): TGTGCCAGCAGTTCAGGACAGGGTTGGGACGAGCAGTACTTC. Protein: CASSSGQGWDEQYF.

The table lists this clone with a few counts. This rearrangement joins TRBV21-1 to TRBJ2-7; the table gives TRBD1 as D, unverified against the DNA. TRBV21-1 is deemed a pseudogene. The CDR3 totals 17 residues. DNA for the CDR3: TGTGCCAGCAGTCACAGGGGCAGTCGGGATATTAAGGACGAGCAGTACTTC. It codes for CASSHRGSRDIKDEQYF.

The CDR3 spells CASSFRDRSYGYTF. As DNA, the CDR3 is TGTGCCAGCAGCTTCCGGGACAGAAGCTATGGCTACACCTTC. This chain connects TRBV7-2 to TRBJ1-2; 7 bases match TRBD1. Trimming at V came to 3 bases and at J to 4 bases, leaving 5 bases not matched to a gene. CDR1 is SGHTA and CDR2 is FQGNSA in the germline V gene. This CDR3 region has 14 residues.

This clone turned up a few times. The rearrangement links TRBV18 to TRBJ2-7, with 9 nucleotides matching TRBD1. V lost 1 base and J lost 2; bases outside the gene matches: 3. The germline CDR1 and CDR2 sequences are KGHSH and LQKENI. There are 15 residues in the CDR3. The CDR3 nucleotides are TGTGCCAGCTCACCACAAGGACAGGGGACCTACGAGCAGTACTTC. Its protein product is CASSPQGQGTYEQYF. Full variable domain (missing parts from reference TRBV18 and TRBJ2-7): NAGVMQNPRHLVRRRGQEARLRCSPMKGHSHVYWYRQLPEEGLKFMVYLQKENIIDESGMPKERFSAEFPKEGPSILRIQQVVRGDSAAYFCASSPQGQGTYEQYFGPGTRLTVT.

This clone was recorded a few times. The CDR3 loop is CATSQGPYEQYF. The CDR3 nucleotides read TGTGCCACCTCGCAGGGGCCCTACGAGCAGTACTTC. The chain couples TRBV28 to TRBJ2-7; TRBD1 is a possible D gene (6 bases). The germline CDR1 and CDR2 sequences are MDHEN and SYDVKM. This CDR3 contains 12 residues. With 10 bases removed from V and 2 bases from J, the gap between germline ends came to 12 bases.

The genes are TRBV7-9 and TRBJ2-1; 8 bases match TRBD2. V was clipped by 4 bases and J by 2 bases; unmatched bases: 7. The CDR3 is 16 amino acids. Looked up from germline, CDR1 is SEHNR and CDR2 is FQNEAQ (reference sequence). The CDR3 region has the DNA TGTGCCAGCAGCTCTTATAGCGGGGCAGCCTACAATGAGCAGTTCTTC. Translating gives CASSSYSGAAYNEQFF. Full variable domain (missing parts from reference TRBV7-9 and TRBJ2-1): DTGVSQNPRHKITKRGQNVTFRCDPISEHNRLYWYRQTLGQGPEFLTYFQNEAQLEKSRLLSDRFSAERPKGSFSTLEIQRTEQGDSAMYLCASSSYSGAAYNEQFFGPGTRLTVL.